This TCR beta chain was recorded in a study of CD8+ T cells in alopecia areata. Extracted RNA was reverse transcribed, and the resulting cDNA served as sequencing template. Measured with immunoSEQ multiplex PCR; TCRdb has only the in-frame clones, and not every one. The repertoire holds more than 90,000 clones, with about 61% as singletons. Germline values: CDR1 SQVTM, CDR2 ANQGSEA. Trimming left V 6 bases short and J 1 base short, with 16 bases between. The CDR3 totals 14 residues. This clone was seen a handful of times. Antigen unknown. Cell sorting on a FACSAria was used to separate CD4+ and CD8+ T cells from the PBMCs. Study findings and constraints: Relative to normal scalp, lesional scalp, especially alopecia totalis/universalis, showed higher clonality.

This chain links TRBV29-1 with TRBJ2-7; TRBD1 is a possible D gene (6 bases). The sample comprised CD4+ T cells sorted from blood. The sequence derives from a human donor in good health. CDR3 bases: TGCAGCGTGCTCCGGGACAAAGCGTCCTACGAGCAGTACTTC. It codes for CSVLRDKASYEQYF.